The 17 T cell receptor beta chains below all came from one sample that was sequenced in a study of blood T cell repertoires in COVID-19. Data came from immunoSEQ multiplex PCR; TCRdb stores just in-frame clones and leaves some out. The sample shows a few hundred thousand clones, approximately 88% of them seen only once. Input material: peripheral blood. Every receptor here comes from a man aged 35 to 55 with acute or convalescent COVID-19.

The J gene is TRBJ2-7, the V gene TRBV5-8, with D possibly TRBD2 on 6 matching bases. The V gene lost 3 bases and the J gene lost 2 bases, with 24 bases spanning the gap. From germline, CDR1 is SGHTS and CDR2 YDEGEE. CDR3 length: 18 residues. This chain's CDR3 is CASSSGIDPWRDPYEQYF. The CDR3 DNA is TGTGCCAGCAGCTCGGGGATCGACCCTTGGCGGGACCCCTACGAGCAGTACTTC.

The chain uses TRBV2 and TRBJ2-7; 9 positions agree with TRBD1. The CDR3 loop spans 13 amino acids. CDR1 is SNHLY, CDR2 FYNNEI, per germline. V shed 10 bases and J 2 bases; nucleotides not matched to a gene: 6. The CDR3 coding sequence is TGTGCCACCAGGACAGGGGATACCTACGAGCAGTACTTC. This encodes CATRTGDTYEQYF.

CDR3 region: CASSLGTSGSGVGDTQYF. As DNA, the CDR3 is TGTGCCAGCAGTCTGGGGACTAGCGGGAGCGGTGTGGGAGATACGCAGTATTTT. The chain is built from TRBV6-6 and TRBJ2-3; TRBD2 matches 14 bases. Looked up from germline, CDR1 is MNHNY and CDR2 is SVGAGI (reference sequence). V dropped 5 bases and J dropped 5; count of bases not matched to a gene: 12. The CDR3 has 18 residues.

The CDR3 DNA follows: TGTGCCAGCAGCTTAGTCTGGTTTCGGAGGCGGGAGGGCCGGAATGAGCAGTTCTTC. It translates to CASSLVWFRRREGRNEQFF. This rearrangement joins TRBV7-2 to TRBJ2-1, with TRBD2 matching 9 bases. Trimming took 1 base from V and 7 from J; bases not matched to a gene: 17. The CDR3 has 19 amino acids. Germline assignment: CDR1 SGHTA and CDR2 FQGNSA.

V usage is TRBV28 and J usage is TRBJ1-1; maybe TRBD1 (6 bases). The ends were cut back, 5 bases at V and 1 base at J, with 20 bases in the middle. This CDR3 spans 17 amino acids. CDR1 is MDHEN, CDR2 SYDVKM, per germline. CDR3 sequence (DNA): TGTGCCAGCAGTCCGCCGCCCGGACAGAGCTCGAACACTGAAGCTTTCTTT. The encoded protein is CASSPPPGQSSNTEAFF.

The count of this clone is one. This sequence joins TRBV11-2 and TRBJ2-7; D not certain. Germline V CDR1 and CDR2: SGHAT, FQNNGV. The CDR3 consists of 11 residues. V was pared by 4 bases and J by 3 bases, with 4 bases between. The CDR3, as DNA: TGTGCCAGCAGCTCCCTCTACGAGCAGTACTTC. Translated: CASSSLYEQYF.

The rearrangement uses TRBV5-1 and TRBJ1-6; 8 bases align to TRBD1. V shed 1 base and J 7 bases; nucleotides not matched to a gene: 13. The germline gives CDR1 SGHRS, CDR2 YFSETQ. The CDR3 contains 18 residues. CDR3 nucleotides: TGCGCCAGCAGCTTGATGGGGACAGGCAGCGACTTAAATTCACCCCTCCACTTT. Its protein is CASSLMGTGSDLNSPLHF.

J is TRBJ2-3 and V is TRBV11-2; possible D gene TRBD2, 6 bases. CDR1 SGHAT and CDR2 FQNNGV come from the germline V gene. The V and J ends lost 3 bases and 2 bases respectively, with 15 bases between them. This CDR3 contains 16 residues. The CDR3 sequence: CASSFGTGRITDTQYF. DNA for the CDR3: TGTGCCAGCAGCTTCGGGACGGGGAGGATCACAGATACGCAGTATTTT.

The chain combines TRBV11-3 with TRBJ2-2; unclear D gene. This CDR3 has 11 amino acids. CDR1 is SGHNT and CDR2 is YENEEA in the germline V gene. The V end lost 5 bases, the J end lost 4 bases, and 2 bases lay between the germline ends. CDR3 DNA sequence: TGTGCCAGCAGCCGCACCGGGGAGCTGTTTTTT. Amino acids: CASSRTGELFF. The complete variable domain, with remaining parts taken from reference TRBV11-3 and TRBJ2-2, reads EAGVVQSPRYKIIEKKQPVAFWCNPISGHNTLYWYLQNLGQGPELLIRYENEEAVDDSQLPKDRFSAERLKGVDSTLKIQPAELGDSAVYLCASSRTGELFFGEGSRLTVL.

This clone was seen only once. The J gene is TRBJ1-4, the V gene TRBV28, with D perhaps TRBD1 (6 bases). Germline CDR1 is MDHEN and CDR2 is SYDVKM. The CDR3 loop spans 16 amino acids. V was cut by 5 bases and J by 8 bases, with 21 bases left in between. The CDR3 DNA reads TGTGCCAGCAGTCCATTCAGGGGAAGTTTACAAGAAAAACTGTTTTTT. It yields the protein CASSPFRGSLQEKLFF.

The chain has TRBV7-2 and TRBJ2-5; 8 bases are shared with TRBD2. CDR1 and CDR2 from the germline V gene are SGHTA and FQGNSA. This CDR3 region has 13 residues. J lost 4 bases, V lost 7 bases, and 5 bases had no gene match. The CDR3 DNA sequence: TGTGCCAGCACCCCGGGGGGGGCAGAGACCCAGTACTTC. Its protein product is CASTPGGAETQYF.

This chain joins TRBV6-5 and TRBJ1-1, with 7 bases fitting TRBD1. The CDR3 has 13 residues. CDR1 is MNHEY and CDR2 is SVGAGI in the germline V gene. Germline trimming cut 6 bases from V and 4 bases from J; bases unmatched to any gene: 5. Here the CDR3 DNA reads TGTGCCAGCAGGACAGGGTCCGCCACTGAAGCTTTCTTT. Translated: CASRTGSATEAFF.

V is TRBV28 and J is TRBJ1-5; TRBD1 matches 8 bases. The germline gives CDR1 MDHEN, CDR2 SYDVKM. Unmatched junction bases numbered 3, after V lost 6 bases and J lost 5 bases. The CDR3 consists of 13 residues. The CDR3 nucleotides read TGTGCCAGCAGCCTCAGGGGGCATCAGCCCCAGCATTTT. It yields the protein CASSLRGHQPQHF.

The rearrangement links TRBV7-9 to TRBJ1-6; 11 bases align to TRBD1. Germline V lookup: CDR1 SEHNR, CDR2 FQNEAQ (reference sequence). V lost 7 bases to trimming and J lost 1 base; unmatched junction nucleotides: 3. This CDR3 has 16 residues. Here the CDR3 reads CASTRDRGSYNSPLHF. The DNA for the CDR3 is TGTGCCAGCACCCGGGACAGGGGGTCCTATAATTCACCCCTCCACTTT.

The CDR3: CASSPHERQGPDTQYF. CDR3 DNA: TGTGCCAGCAGCCCCCATGAGAGACAGGGACCAGATACGCAGTATTTT. The gene calls are TRBV21-1 and TRBJ2-3; TRBD1 reflects the table's D call only, with no check against the DNA. TRBV21-1 is a listed pseudogene. This CDR3 comprises 16 residues.

The rearrangement links TRBV28 to TRBJ1-1, with D perhaps matching TRBD1 (6 bases). The V end lost 5 bases, the J end lost 2 bases, and 15 bases lay between the germline ends. CDR3 length: 15 residues. From germline, CDR1 is MDHEN and CDR2 SYDVKM. The CDR3 here is CASSRPGGGNTEAFF. The CDR3 DNA reads TGTGCCAGCAGTCGCCCCGGGGGGGGCAACACTGAAGCTTTCTTT.

The CDR3 is CASSVETGSDTQYF. The CDR3, as DNA: TGTGCCAGCAGCGTCGAGACAGGGTCAGATACGCAGTATTTT. This chain links TRBV9 with TRBJ2-3, with 7 bases fitting TRBD1. Germline CDR1 is SGDLS and CDR2 is YYNGEE. Unmatched junction bases numbered 4, after V lost 2 bases and J lost 4 bases. The CDR3 runs 14 residues. Full variable domain (missing parts from reference TRBV9 and TRBJ2-3): DSGVTQTPKHLITATGQRVTLRCSPRSGDLSVYWYQQSLDQGLQFLIQYYNGEERAKGNILERFSAQQFPDLHSELNLSSLELGDSALYFCASSVETGSDTQYFGPGTRLTVL.